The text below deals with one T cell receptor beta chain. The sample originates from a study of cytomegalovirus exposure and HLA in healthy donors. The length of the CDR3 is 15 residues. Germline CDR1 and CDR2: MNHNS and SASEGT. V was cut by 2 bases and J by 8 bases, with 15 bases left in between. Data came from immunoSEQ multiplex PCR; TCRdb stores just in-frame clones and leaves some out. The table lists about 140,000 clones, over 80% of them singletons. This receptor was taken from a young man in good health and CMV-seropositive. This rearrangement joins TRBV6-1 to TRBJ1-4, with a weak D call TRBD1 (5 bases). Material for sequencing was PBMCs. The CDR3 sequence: CASSEMGGGNEKLFF. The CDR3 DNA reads TGTGCCAGCAGTGAAATGGGTGGGGGGAACGAAAAACTGTTTTTT.